This T cell receptor beta chain was recovered during a study of T cells in Graves' hyperthyroidism and ophthalmopathy. This CDR3 has 15 residues. Germline loops: CDR1 LGHDT, CDR2 YNNKEL (reference sequence). The J segment lost 9 bases and the V segment lost 2 bases, leaving 6 bases of the junction unmatched. This clonotype showed up many times. Uncontrolled infection, other autoimmune disease, pregnancy or lactation barred patients from enrollment. Orbital computed tomography, thyroid ultrasound, serum thyroxine and TRAb, and clinical symptoms together informed the diagnoses. RNA transcripts served as the template for amplifying TCR beta CDR3 regions. First-round RT-PCR targeting the TCR CDR3 was performed with the HTBI primer set. Using its own MiXCR run on the multiplex PCR reads, TCRdb lists one record per CDR3 protein. The profile covers 300,000 to 400,000 distinct CDR3 sequences, with about 14% appearing a single time and about 11% taken by the ten largest.

The sample comprised blood. The V call is TRBV3-1, the J call TRBJ2-1; 11 bases are shared with TRBD2. The TCR was taken from a woman aged 60-75 years with Graves' hyperthyroidism. As DNA, the CDR3 is TGTGCCAGCAGCCAACAACTAGCGGGAGAAGGTGAGCAGTTCTTC. This gives the protein CASSQQLAGEGEQFF.